This passage covers 31 T cell receptor beta chains from one sample sequenced in a study of blood T cell repertoires in COVID-19. Produced via immunoSEQ multiplex PCR; TCRdb's table is partial and in-frame only. The repertoire has some 700,000 clones, 70% to 90% of them found once; the top ten carry under 0.3%. The sample taken for sequencing was peripheral blood. These receptors all come from a young woman with acute or convalescent COVID-19.

This clone was detected once. The chain couples TRBV7-9 to TRBJ2-2, with D unresolved. V was pared by 3 bases and J by 4 bases, with 9 bases between. This CDR3 has 14 residues. In germline, CDR1 is SEHNR, CDR2 FQNEAQ (reference sequence). CDR3 region: CASSFWSATGELFF. The CDR3 coding sequence is TGTGCCAGCAGCTTCTGGAGCGCCACCGGGGAGCTGTTTTTT.

This rearrangement joins TRBV5-1 to TRBJ2-2, with D maybe TRBD1 (6 bases). The CDR3 runs to 15 residues. CDR1 and CDR2 (germline): SGHRS, YFSETQ. V lost 7 bases and J 0 bases, leaving 13 bases between the germline ends. CDR3 residues: CASAGTQTNTGELFF. The CDR3 DNA is TGCGCCAGCGCCGGGACACAGACGAACACCGGGGAGCTGTTTTTT.

The V gene is TRBV20-1, the J gene TRBJ2-7; a possible D gene is TRBD2 (7 bases). Per germline, CDR1 DFQATT and CDR2 SNEGSKA (reference sequence). The CDR3 consists of 12 residues. V was trimmed by 3 bases and J by 6 bases, leaving 12 bases between them. The CDR3 spells CSASGGGREQYF. For the CDR3, the DNA is TGCAGTGCTAGTGGGGGGGGGCGCGAGCAGTACTTC.

A few counts support this clone. J is TRBJ1-2 and V is TRBV5-4; a weak D match, TRBD1 (5 bases). V lost 3 bases and J 2 bases, leaving 14 bases between the germline ends. The CDR3 has 15 amino acids. The germline gives CDR1 SGHNT, CDR2 YYREEE (reference sequence). CDR3 sequence: CASSSPGRENYGYTF. CDR3 nucleotide sequence: TGTGCCAGCAGCTCCCCGGGACGGGAGAACTATGGCTACACCTTC.

The chain uses TRBV6-5 and TRBJ1-6, with unresolved D. The V end was cut by 7 bases, the J end by 8 bases, with 15 bases between. The CDR3 runs 14 residues. Germline CDR1 is MNHEY and CDR2 is SVGAGI. The CDR3 region has the DNA TGTGCCAGCACCCTACGCCCGCTGGATTCACCCCTCCACTTT. Protein product: CASTLRPLDSPLHF.

Comments on this clone: Other nucleotide sequences from this sample produce the same CDR3. This rearrangement joins TRBV10-3 to TRBJ1-1, with D possibly matching TRBD1 (6 bases). The V gene lost 2 bases and the J gene lost 2 bases, with 6 bases spanning the gap. The CDR3 is 13 residues long. CDR1 and CDR2 from the germline V gene are ENHRY and SYGVKD. The CDR3 sequence is CAISEGGNTEAFF. Here the CDR3 DNA reads TGTGCCATCAGTGAGGGGGGCAACACTGAAGCTTTCTTT.

There are a few counts of this clone. The chain has TRBV6-1 and TRBJ1-2; D ambiguous. Germline CDR1 reads MNHNS; CDR2 reads SASEGT. The CDR3 runs to 13 residues. V lost 3 bases and J 4 bases, leaving 9 bases between the germline ends. CDR3 DNA: TGTGCCAGCAGTGAGTCCCAGTTCTATGGCTACACCTTC. It encodes CASSESQFYGYTF.

J is TRBJ1-5 and V is TRBV2; no definite D call. The length of the CDR3 is 15 residues. V gave up 0 bases and J gave up 3 bases, with 9 bases separating them. CDR1 SNHLY and CDR2 FYNNEI come from the germline V gene. Written as DNA, the CDR3 is TGTGCCAGCAGTGAAGCGGCGGGGAACAATCAGCCCCAGCATTTT. As protein: CASSEAAGNNQPQHF.

The chain couples TRBV11-2 to TRBJ2-7, with 9 bases matching TRBD1. V trimming: 4 bases; J trimming: 2 bases; junction bases outside the gene matches: 3. The V gene's germline CDR1 is SGHAT and CDR2 FQNNGV. This CDR3 comprises 14 residues. The CDR3 bases are TGTGCCAGCAGCTGGGACAGGGCTGCCTACGAGCAGTACTTC. Protein: CASSWDRAAYEQYF.

The genes are TRBV6-4 and TRBJ2-3, with 10 bases fitting TRBD2. This CDR3 comprises 15 residues. CDR1 and CDR2 (germline): MRHNA, SNTAGT. J was trimmed by 3 bases and V by 3 bases; bases with no gene match: 3. CDR3 in amino acids: CASSESGGETDTQYF. The DNA for the CDR3 is TGTGCCAGCAGTGAAAGCGGGGGGGAAACAGATACGCAGTATTTT.

The rearrangement uses TRBV4-1 and TRBJ1-4, with a possible D match to TRBD1 (6 bases). V gave up 3 bases and J gave up 7 bases, with 15 bases separating them. Germline V gene data show CDR1 as MGHRA and CDR2 as YSYEKL. This CDR3 has 15 amino acids. CDR3 coding DNA: TGCGCCAGCAGCCAGGTTTGGCAGGGGCTTGAAAAACTGTTTTTT. Its translation: CASSQVWQGLEKLFF.

This clone showed up just a few times. This chain connects TRBV19 to TRBJ1-6, with a tentative D call TRBD1 (6 bases). The CDR3 length is 15 residues. V was shortened by 0 bases and J by 9 bases, with 12 bases between the two germline ends. CDR1 and CDR2 from the germline V gene are LNHDA and SQIVND (reference sequence). Written as DNA, the CDR3 is TGTGCCAGTAGTATAGACCCTAACAGGGCTTCACCCCTCCACTTT. It translates to CASSIDPNRASPLHF.

The chain combines TRBV3-1 (or the pseudogene TRBV3-2) with TRBJ1-1; TRBD1 agrees at 10 bases. Germline V gene lookup returns CDR1 LGHDT and CDR2 YNNKEL (reference sequence). This CDR3 has 15 residues. Trimming removed 0 bases from V and 6 bases from J; junction bases left unmatched: 4. The CDR3 reads CASSQETGGASEAFF. The CDR3 DNA follows: TGTGCCAGCAGCCAAGAGACAGGGGGCGCGTCTGAAGCTTTCTTT.

This clone was seen only once. This chain links TRBV6-5 with TRBJ1-1, with 10 bases identical to TRBD1. V lost 7 bases to trimming and J lost 5 bases; unmatched junction nucleotides: 7. The length of the CDR3 is 14 residues. Looked up from germline, CDR1 is MNHEY and CDR2 is SVGAGI. The CDR3 DNA reads TGTGCCAGCACCCAGGGACAGGGGTGGACTGAAGCTTTCTTT. This gives the protein CASTQGQGWTEAFF.

As for this clone: Distinct nucleotide sequences in the sample also encode this CDR3. The chain links TRBV19 to TRBJ2-7, with TRBD1 matching over 9 bases. The CDR3 is made up of 15 amino acids. V lost 3 bases to trimming and J lost 1 base; unmatched junction nucleotides: 4. Germline values: CDR1 LNHDA, CDR2 SQIVND (reference sequence). The CDR3: CASSIGTGLSYEQYF. The CDR3 DNA sequence: TGTGCCAGTAGTATTGGGACAGGGCTTTCCTACGAGCAGTACTTC. Combining the CDR3 with reference TRBV19 and TRBJ2-7 gives the whole variable domain DGGITQSPKYLFRKEGQNVTLSCEQNLNHDAMYWYRQDPGQGLRLIYYSQIVNDFQKGDIAEGYSVSREKKESFPLTVTSAQKNPTAFYLCASSIGTGLSYEQYFGPGTRLTVT.

This clone was seen once. This CDR3 is CASSPPRNTGELFF. The DNA for the CDR3 is TGTGCCAGCTCACCACCCAGGAACACCGGGGAGCTGTTTTTT. J is TRBJ2-2 and V is TRBV18; D unclear. Trimming shortened V by 0 bases and J by 1 base, and 3 bases separated the two germline ends. This CDR3 is 14 amino acids long. Germline CDR1 reads KGHSH; CDR2 reads LQKENI.

The V gene is TRBV15, the J gene TRBJ2-6; D is unclear. This CDR3 comprises 17 residues. V gave up 0 bases and J gave up 1 base, with 10 bases separating them. Germline loops: CDR1 LNHNV, CDR2 YYDKDF (reference sequence). The CDR3 loop reads CATSRDFRVSGANVLTF. The CDR3 DNA is TGTGCCACCAGCAGAGATTTTCGGGTTTCTGGGGCCAACGTCCTGACTTTC.

The chain combines TRBV27 with TRBJ1-3; the D is unclear. Germline V lookup: CDR1 MNHEY, CDR2 SMNVEV (reference sequence). V was cut by 5 bases and J by 0 bases, with 14 bases left in between. This CDR3 region has 16 residues. CDR3 nucleotide sequence: TGTGCCAGCAGTGTTTTAAGACACTCCTCTGGAAACACCATATATTTT. This encodes CASSVLRHSSGNTIYF.

The chain links TRBV3-1 (or the pseudogene TRBV3-2) to TRBJ1-1, with D perhaps matching TRBD1 (6 bases). CDR1 is LGHDT and CDR2 is YNNKEL in the germline V gene (reference sequence). V was clipped by 0 bases and J by 2 bases, with 22 bases between them. CDR3 length equals 19 residues. Here the CDR3 DNA reads TGTGCCAGCAGCCAAGATTGGATCGCTCAGGGGCCCTATAACACTGAAGCTTTCTTT. Translation gives CASSQDWIAQGPYNTEAFF.

V is TRBV9 and J is TRBJ1-2; D not resolved. Germline V gives CDR1 SGDLS, CDR2 YYNGEE. The length of the CDR3 is 14 residues. The V gene lost 5 bases and the J gene lost 2 bases, with 13 bases spanning the gap. The DNA for the CDR3 is TGTGCCAGCAGAACCTCCTCGGGAAACTATGGCTACACCTTC. Translating gives CASRTSSGNYGYTF. The full variable domain, in which reference TRBV9 and TRBJ1-2 provide the parts outside the CDR3, is DSGVTQTPKHLITATGQRVTLRCSPRSGDLSVYWYQQSLDQGLQFLIQYYNGEERAKGNILERFSAQQFPDLHSELNLSSLELGDSALYFCASRTSSGNYGYTFGSGTRLTVV.

This clone has only one observation. The chain has TRBV9 and TRBJ1-2, with a tentative D call TRBD1 (6 bases). Per the germline V gene, CDR1 is SGDLS and CDR2 is YYNGEE. The CDR3 runs to 16 residues. Trimming cost V 0 bases and J 0 bases, with 12 bases left between them. The CDR3: CASSVEQGTSNYGYTF. CDR3 in DNA: TGTGCCAGCAGCGTAGAACAGGGAACTTCTAACTATGGCTACACCTTC.

The chain has TRBV19 and TRBJ2-1; D unresolved. CDR1 LNHDA and CDR2 SQIVND come from the germline V gene (reference sequence). The ends were cut back, 1 base at V and 6 bases at J, with 7 bases in the middle. The CDR3 contains 13 residues. CDR3 bases: TGTGCCAGTAGTATAGTCAACACCAATGAGCAGTTCTTC. This gives the protein CASSIVNTNEQFF.

The chain couples TRBV6-5 to TRBJ1-2; TRBD1 aligns across 10 bases. V was pared by 8 bases and J by 8 bases, with 8 bases of the junction left unmatched. This CDR3 is 13 amino acids long. Germline V gene data show CDR1 as MNHEY and CDR2 as SVGAGI. The CDR3 DNA reads as TGTGCCAGCCAAATGACAGGGGGCTTAGGCTACACCTTC. Translated, it gives CASQMTGGLGYTF.

This clone is a singleton in its sample. The CDR3 protein is CASSRQVSYNEQFF. As DNA, the CDR3 is TGTGCCAGCAGCCGACAGGTCTCCTACAATGAGCAGTTCTTC. This chain connects TRBV2 to TRBJ2-1; the D gene is possibly TRBD1 (6 bases). The CDR3 has 14 residues. The V end lost 6 bases, the J end lost 0 bases, and 9 bases lay between the germline ends. Germline values: CDR1 SNHLY, CDR2 FYNNEI.

J is TRBJ1-1 and V is TRBV3-1 (or the pseudogene TRBV3-2); D is ambiguous. With 1 base removed from V and 1 base from J, the gap between germline ends came to 7 bases. The CDR3 spans 14 residues. Germline assignment: CDR1 LGHDT and CDR2 YNNKEL (reference sequence). The CDR3 loop is CASSQVNRNTEAFF. The DNA of the CDR3 is TGTGCCAGCAGCCAAGTAAACAGGAACACTGAAGCTTTCTTT.

V is TRBV6-2 or TRBV6-3 and J is TRBJ2-3; D possibly corresponds to TRBD1 (5 bases). The V gene's germline CDR1 is MNHEY and CDR2 SVGEGT. This CDR3 spans 13 amino acids. Trimming cost V 3 bases and J 4 bases, with 8 bases left between them. DNA of the CDR3: TGTGCCAGCAGTTATAGGGGTGCAGATACGCAGTATTTT. Protein: CASSYRGADTQYF.

The chain combines TRBV5-5 with TRBJ1-6; 11 bases match TRBD1. J gave up 9 bases and V 2 bases, and 4 bases lay outside the gene matches. This CDR3 region has 15 residues. Per germline, CDR1 SGHKS and CDR2 YYEKEE (reference sequence). CDR3 residues: CASSLSGTGGSPLHF. The CDR3 bases are TGTGCCAGCAGCTTATCCGGGACAGGGGGTTCACCCCTCCACTTT.

V and J are TRBV24-1 and TRBJ2-7, with 9 positions matching TRBD1. Per germline, CDR1 KGHDR and CDR2 SFDVKD. J gave up 2 bases and V 5 bases, and 6 bases lay outside the gene matches. This CDR3 is 15 amino acids long. CDR3 nucleotide sequence: TGTGCCACCAGTGGTTCCGGGACAGGGACCTACGAGCAGTACTTC. Its translation: CATSGSGTGTYEQYF.

The chain links TRBV5-1 to TRBJ1-1; D unresolved. Germline V gene lookup returns CDR1 SGHRS and CDR2 YFSETQ. The germline V and J ends were trimmed by 5 bases and 4 bases, with 9 bases remaining between them. The CDR3 spans 12 residues. CDR3 amino acids: CASRGSGTEAFF. For the CDR3, the DNA is TGCGCCAGCAGGGGGAGCGGCACTGAAGCTTTCTTT.

The CDR3: CASSFDTSAGHNEQFF. The CDR3 coding sequence is TGTGCCAGCAGTTTCGATACTAGCGCGGGTCACAATGAGCAGTTCTTC. V and J are TRBV6-5 and TRBJ2-1; 7 bases fit TRBD2. Germline-derived CDR1 and CDR2 are MNHEY and SVGAGI. After removal of 4 bases from V and 5 bases from J, the junction contained 11 bases not matched to a gene. This CDR3 contains 16 residues.

This clone appeared once. The chain recombines TRBV28 with TRBJ1-1; no definite D call. Trimming stripped 4 bases from V and 1 base from J, with 7 bases between. Germline CDR1 is MDHEN and CDR2 is SYDVKM. The CDR3 contains 13 residues. This CDR3 is CASSSHRNTEAFF. The CDR3 DNA sequence: TGTGCCAGCAGTTCCCATAGGAACACTGAAGCTTTCTTT.